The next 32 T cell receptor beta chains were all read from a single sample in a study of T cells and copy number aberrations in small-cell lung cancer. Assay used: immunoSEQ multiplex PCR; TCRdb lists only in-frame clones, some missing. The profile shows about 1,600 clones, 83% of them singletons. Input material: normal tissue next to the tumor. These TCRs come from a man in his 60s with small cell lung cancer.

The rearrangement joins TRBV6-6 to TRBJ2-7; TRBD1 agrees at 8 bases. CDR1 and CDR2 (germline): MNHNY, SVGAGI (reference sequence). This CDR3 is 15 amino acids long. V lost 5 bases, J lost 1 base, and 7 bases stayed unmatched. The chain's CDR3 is CASSNRRTGSYEQYF. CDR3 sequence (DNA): TGTGCCAGCAGTAACCGGCGGACAGGGTCCTACGAGCAGTACTTC.

The CDR3 here is CASSYTTDTQYF. The CDR3 DNA is TGTGCCAGCAGTTACACTACAGATACGCAGTATTTT. This sequence joins TRBV6-6 and TRBJ2-3; no reliable D call. There are 12 residues in the CDR3. Between the trimmed V and J ends, which lost 2 bases and 3 bases, there was a span of 3 bases. Germline CDR1 MNHNY, CDR2 SVGAGI (reference sequence).

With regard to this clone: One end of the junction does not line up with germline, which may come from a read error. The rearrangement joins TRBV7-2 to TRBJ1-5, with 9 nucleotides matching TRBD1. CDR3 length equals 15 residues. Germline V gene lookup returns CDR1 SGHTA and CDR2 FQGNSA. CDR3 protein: CASSFSGQGNQPQQF. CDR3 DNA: TGTGCCAGCAGCTTTAGCGGACAGGGGAATCAGCCCCAGCAGTTT.

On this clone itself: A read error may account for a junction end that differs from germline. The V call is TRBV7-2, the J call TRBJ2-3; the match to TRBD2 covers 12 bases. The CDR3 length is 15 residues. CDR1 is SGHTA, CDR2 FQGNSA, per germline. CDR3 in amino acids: CASRRTSGTTDMQYF. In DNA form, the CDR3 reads TGTGCCAGCAGGCGGACTAGCGGGACAACAGATATGCAGTATTTT.

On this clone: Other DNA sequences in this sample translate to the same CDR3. CDR3: CASSQALERGTGELFF. The CDR3, as DNA: TGCGCCAGCAGCCAAGCCCTGGAGCGGGGCACCGGGGAGCTGTTTTTT. V gene TRBV4-3 combines with J gene TRBJ2-2; 7 bases are a match to TRBD2. The CDR3 loop spans 16 amino acids. Unmatched junction bases numbered 6, after V lost 1 base and J lost 4 bases. In germline, CDR1 is LGHNA, CDR2 YSLEER.

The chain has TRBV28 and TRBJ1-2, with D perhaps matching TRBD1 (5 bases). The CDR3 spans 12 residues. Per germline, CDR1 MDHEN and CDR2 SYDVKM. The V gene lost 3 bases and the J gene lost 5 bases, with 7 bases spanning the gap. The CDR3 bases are TGTGCCAGCAGTTTGGCAGGGTATGGCTACACCTTC. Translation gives CASSLAGYGYTF.

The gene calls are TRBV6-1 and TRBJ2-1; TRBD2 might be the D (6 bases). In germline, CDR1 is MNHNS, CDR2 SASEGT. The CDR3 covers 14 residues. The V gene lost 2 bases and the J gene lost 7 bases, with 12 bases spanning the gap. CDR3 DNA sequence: TGTGCCAGCAGTGAATTAGGGACTGTGAATGAGCAGTTCTTC. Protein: CASSELGTVNEQFF.

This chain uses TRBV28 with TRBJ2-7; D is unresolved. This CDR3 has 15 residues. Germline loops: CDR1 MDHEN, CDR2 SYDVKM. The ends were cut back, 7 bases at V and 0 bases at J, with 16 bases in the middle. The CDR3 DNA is TGTGCCAGCATCACTGGAAAGGTTATCTCCTACGAGCAGTACTTC. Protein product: CASITGKVISYEQYF.

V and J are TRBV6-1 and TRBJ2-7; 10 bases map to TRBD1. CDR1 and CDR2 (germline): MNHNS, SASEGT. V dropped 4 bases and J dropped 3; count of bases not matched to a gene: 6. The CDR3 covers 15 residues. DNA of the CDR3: TGTGCCAGCAGTGCACCGGGACAGGGGAGCTACGAGCAGTACTTC. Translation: CASSAPGQGSYEQYF.

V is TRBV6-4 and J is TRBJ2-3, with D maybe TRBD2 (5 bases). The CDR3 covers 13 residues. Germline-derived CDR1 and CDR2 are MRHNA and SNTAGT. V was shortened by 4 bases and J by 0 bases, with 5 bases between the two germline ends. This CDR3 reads CASSGGSTDTQYF. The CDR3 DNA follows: TGTGCCAGCAGTGGCGGGAGCACAGATACGCAGTATTTT.

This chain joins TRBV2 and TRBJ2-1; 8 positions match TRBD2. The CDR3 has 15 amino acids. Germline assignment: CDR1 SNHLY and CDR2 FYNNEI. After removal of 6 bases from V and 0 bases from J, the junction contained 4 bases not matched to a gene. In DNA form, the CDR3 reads TGTGCCAGCAGGCTAGCGGGTAGCTCCTACAATGAGCAGTTCTTC. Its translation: CASRLAGSSYNEQFF.

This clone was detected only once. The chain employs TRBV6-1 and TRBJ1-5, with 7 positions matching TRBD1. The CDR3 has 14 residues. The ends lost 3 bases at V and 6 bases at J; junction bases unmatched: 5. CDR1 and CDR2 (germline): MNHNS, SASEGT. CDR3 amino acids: CASSDRGQGQPQHF. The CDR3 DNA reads TGTGCCAGCAGTGATAGGGGGCAAGGTCAGCCCCAGCATTTT.

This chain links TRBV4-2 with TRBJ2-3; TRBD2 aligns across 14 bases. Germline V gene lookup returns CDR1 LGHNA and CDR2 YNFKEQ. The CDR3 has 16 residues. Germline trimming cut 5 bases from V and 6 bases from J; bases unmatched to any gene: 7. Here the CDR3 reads CASSSATSGGADTQYF. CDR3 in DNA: TGTGCCAGCAGCTCAGCGACTAGCGGGGGGGCCGATACGCAGTATTTT.

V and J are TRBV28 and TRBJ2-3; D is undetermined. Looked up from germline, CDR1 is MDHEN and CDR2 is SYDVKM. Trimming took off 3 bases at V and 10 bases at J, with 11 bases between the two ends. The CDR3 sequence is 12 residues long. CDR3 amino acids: CASSFVWDPQYF. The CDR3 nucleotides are TGTGCCAGCAGTTTCGTGTGGGATCCGCAGTATTTT.

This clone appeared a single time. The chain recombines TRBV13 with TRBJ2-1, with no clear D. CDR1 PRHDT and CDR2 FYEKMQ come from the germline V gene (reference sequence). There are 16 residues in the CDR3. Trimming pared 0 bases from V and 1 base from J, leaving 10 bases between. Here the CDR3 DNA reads TGTGCCAGCAGCTTAGGCGCGGCCGCTTCCTACAATGAGCAGTTCTTC. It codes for CASSLGAAASYNEQFF.

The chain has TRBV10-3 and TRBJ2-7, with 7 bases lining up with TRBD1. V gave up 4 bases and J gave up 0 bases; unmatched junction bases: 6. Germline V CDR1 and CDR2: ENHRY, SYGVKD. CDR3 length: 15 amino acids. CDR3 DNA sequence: TGTGCCATCAGTGGCCGGACAGGCCTCTCCTACGAGCAGTACTTC. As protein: CAISGRTGLSYEQYF.

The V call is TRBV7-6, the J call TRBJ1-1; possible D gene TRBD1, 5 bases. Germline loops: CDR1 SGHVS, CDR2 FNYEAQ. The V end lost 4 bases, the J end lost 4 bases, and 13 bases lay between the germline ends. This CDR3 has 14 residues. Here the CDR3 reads CASSSGLQGTEAFF. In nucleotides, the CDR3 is TGTGCCAGCAGCTCGGGGCTCCAAGGCACTGAAGCTTTCTTT.

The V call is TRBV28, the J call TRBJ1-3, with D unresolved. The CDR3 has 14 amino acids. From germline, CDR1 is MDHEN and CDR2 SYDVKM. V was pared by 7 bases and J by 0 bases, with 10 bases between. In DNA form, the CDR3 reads TGTGCCAGCACACACGATACCTCTGGAAACACCATATATTTT. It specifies CASTHDTSGNTIYF.

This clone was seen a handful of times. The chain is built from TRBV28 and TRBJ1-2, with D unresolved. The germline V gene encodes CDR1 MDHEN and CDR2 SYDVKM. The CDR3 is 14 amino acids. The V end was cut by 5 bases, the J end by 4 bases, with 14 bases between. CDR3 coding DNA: TGTGCCAGCAGTCCCAATTATTCCAGCTATGGCTACACCTTC. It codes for CASSPNYSSYGYTF.

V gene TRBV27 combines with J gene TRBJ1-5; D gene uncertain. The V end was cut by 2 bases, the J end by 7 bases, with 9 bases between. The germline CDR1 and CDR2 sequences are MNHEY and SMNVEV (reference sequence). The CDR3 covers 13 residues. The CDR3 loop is CASSLQLRQPQHF. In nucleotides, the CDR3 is TGTGCCAGCAGTTTACAGTTGCGGCAGCCCCAGCATTTT.

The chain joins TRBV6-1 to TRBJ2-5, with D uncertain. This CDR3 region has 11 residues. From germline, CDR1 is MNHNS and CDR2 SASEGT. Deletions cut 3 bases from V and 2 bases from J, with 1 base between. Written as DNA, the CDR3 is TGTGCCAGCAGTGAGCAAGAGACCCAGTACTTC. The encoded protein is CASSEQETQYF.

The CDR3 DNA is TGCGCCAGCAGCTACGGCCGGGACACGAACACAGATACGCAGTATTTT. This encodes CASSYGRDTNTDTQYF. This chain links TRBV5-1 with TRBJ2-3; D possibly corresponds to TRBD1 (6 bases). CDR1 is SGHRS, CDR2 YFSETQ, per germline. CDR3 size: 16 residues. V lost 3 bases to trimming and J lost 2 bases, with 16 bases between them.

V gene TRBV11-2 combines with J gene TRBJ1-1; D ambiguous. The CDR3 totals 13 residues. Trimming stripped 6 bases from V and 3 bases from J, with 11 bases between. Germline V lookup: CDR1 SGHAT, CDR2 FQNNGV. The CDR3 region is CASSETRDTEAFF. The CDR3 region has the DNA TGTGCCAGCAGTGAGACGCGGGACACTGAAGCTTTCTTT.

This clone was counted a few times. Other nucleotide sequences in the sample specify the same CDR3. CDR3 loop: CASSYKRGWNNEQFF. CDR3 sequence (DNA): TGTGCCAGCAGTTACAAAAGGGGCTGGAACAATGAGCAGTTCTTC. The chain couples TRBV6-5 to TRBJ2-1; D might be TRBD1 (5 bases). This CDR3 has 15 amino acids. Trimming took 2 bases from V and 5 from J, leaving 13 bases between them. Germline V CDR1 and CDR2: MNHEY, SVGAGI.

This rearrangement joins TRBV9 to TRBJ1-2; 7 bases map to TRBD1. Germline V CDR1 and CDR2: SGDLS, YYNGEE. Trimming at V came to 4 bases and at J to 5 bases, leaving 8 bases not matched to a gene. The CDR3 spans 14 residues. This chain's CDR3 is CASSPRTGIYGYTF. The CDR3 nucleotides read TGTGCCAGCAGCCCCCGGACAGGAATATATGGCTACACCTTC.

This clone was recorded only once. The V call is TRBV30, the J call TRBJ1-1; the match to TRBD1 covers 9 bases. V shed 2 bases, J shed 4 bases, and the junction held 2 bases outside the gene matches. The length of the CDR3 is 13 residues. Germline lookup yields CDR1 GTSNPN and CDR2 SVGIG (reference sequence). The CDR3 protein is CAWSWDRATEAFF. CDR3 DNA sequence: TGTGCCTGGAGTTGGGACAGGGCCACTGAAGCTTTCTTT.

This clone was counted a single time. CDR3 sequence (DNA): TGTGCCAGCAGTTTTTCTAGCCTTACGCAGTATTTT. It yields the protein CASSFSSLTQYF. V and J are TRBV28 and TRBJ2-3, with D maybe TRBD2 (5 bases). Trimming pared 3 bases from V and 8 bases from J, leaving 9 bases between. Germline loops: CDR1 MDHEN, CDR2 SYDVKM. The CDR3 sequence is 12 residues long.

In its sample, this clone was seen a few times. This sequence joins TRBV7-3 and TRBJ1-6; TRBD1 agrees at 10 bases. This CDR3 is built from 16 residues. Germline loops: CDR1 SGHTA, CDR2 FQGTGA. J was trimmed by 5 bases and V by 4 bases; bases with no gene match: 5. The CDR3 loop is CASSSSGTGDNSPLHF. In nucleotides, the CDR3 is TGTGCCAGCAGCTCCTCCGGGACAGGGGATAATTCACCCCTCCACTTT. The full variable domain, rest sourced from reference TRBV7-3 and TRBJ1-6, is GAGVSQTPSNKVTEKGKYVELRCDPISGHTALYWYRQSLGQGPEFLIYFQGTGAADDSGLPNDRFFAVRPEGSVSTLKIQRTERGDSAVYLCASSSSGTGDNSPLHFGNGTRLTVT.

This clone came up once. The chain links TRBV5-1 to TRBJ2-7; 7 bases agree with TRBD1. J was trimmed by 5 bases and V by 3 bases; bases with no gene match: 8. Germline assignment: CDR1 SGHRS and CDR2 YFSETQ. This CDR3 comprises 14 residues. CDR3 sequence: CASSSEPTGDEQYF. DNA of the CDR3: TGCGCCAGCAGCTCCGAGCCAACAGGGGACGAGCAGTACTTC.

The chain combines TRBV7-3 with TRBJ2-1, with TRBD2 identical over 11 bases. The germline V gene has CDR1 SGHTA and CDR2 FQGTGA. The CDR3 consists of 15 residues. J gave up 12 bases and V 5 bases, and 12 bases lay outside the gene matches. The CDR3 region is CASSADSGGADRQFF. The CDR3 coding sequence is TGTGCCAGCAGCGCAGATAGCGGGGGGGCGGATCGGCAGTTCTTC.

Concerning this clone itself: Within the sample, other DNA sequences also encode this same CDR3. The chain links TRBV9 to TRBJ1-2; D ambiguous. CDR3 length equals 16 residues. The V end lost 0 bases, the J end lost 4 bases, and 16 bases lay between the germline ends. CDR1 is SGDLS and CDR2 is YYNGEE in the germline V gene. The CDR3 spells CASSVDPAGTGYGYTF. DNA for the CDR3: TGTGCCAGCAGCGTAGACCCGGCGGGAACGGGCTATGGCTACACCTTC.

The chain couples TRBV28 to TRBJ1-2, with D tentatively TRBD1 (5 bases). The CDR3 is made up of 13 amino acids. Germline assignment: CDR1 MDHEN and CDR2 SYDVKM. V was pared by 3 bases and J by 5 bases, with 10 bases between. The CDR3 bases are TGTGCCAGCAGTTTGAGAGGGGCTTATGGCTACACCTTC. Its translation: CASSLRGAYGYTF.